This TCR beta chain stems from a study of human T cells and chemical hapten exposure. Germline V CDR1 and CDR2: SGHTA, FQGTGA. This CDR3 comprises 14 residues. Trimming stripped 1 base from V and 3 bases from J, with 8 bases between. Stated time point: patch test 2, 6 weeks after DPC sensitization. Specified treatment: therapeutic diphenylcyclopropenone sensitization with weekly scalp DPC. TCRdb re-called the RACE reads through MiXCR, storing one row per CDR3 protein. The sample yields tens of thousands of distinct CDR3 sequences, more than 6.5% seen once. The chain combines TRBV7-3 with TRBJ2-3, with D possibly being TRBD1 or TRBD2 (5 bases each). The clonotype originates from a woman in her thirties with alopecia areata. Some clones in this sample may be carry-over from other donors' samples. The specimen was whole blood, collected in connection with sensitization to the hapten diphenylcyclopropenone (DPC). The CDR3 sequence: CASSLRGITDTQYF. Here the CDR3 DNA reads TGTGCCAGCAGCTTAAGGGGGATAACAGATACGCAGTATTTT.